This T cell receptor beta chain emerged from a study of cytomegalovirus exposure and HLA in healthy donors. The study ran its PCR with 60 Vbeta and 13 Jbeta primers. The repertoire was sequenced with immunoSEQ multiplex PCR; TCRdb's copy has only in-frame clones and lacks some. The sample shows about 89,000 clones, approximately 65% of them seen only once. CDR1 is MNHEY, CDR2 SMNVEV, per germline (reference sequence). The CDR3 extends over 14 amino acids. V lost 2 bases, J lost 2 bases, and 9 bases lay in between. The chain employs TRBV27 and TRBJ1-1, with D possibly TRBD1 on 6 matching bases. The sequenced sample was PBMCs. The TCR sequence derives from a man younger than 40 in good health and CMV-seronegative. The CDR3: CASSLAGENTEAFF. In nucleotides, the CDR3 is TGTGCCAGCAGTTTAGCAGGGGAAAACACTGAAGCTTTCTTT.